One and the same sample provided the 12 T cell receptor beta chains below, sequenced in a study of regulatory T cells in long-lasting Graves disease. Relying on iRepertoire HTBI primers and Arm-PCR of CDR3 regions, the team built TCR beta libraries. TCRdb processed the multiplex PCR reads anew with MiXCR; each CDR3 protein has one entry. The sample consists of about 660,000 distinct CDR3 sequences, 25% to 35% of them appearing once. Time point reported: persistent/refractory GD, antithyroid drugs over 5 years with positive TRAb. PBMC-extracted RNA yielded the TCR library. Sequenced material: peripheral blood mononuclear cells (PBMCs), taken when the disease was refractory, from a patient treated with antithyroid drugs. The receptors originated from a female donor with Graves disease.

The sample holds many counts of this clonotype. The V call is TRBV12-3 or TRBV12-4, the J call TRBJ2-7; TRBD1 is a possible D gene (6 bases). V was trimmed by 5 bases and J by 4 bases, leaving 24 bases between them. The CDR3 totals 17 residues. Written as DNA, the CDR3 is TGTGCCAGCAGTGACACGACCCGGGACAAGGGATTATACGAGCAGTACTTC. Amino acids: CASSDTTRDKGLYEQYF.

The gene calls are TRBV20-1 and TRBJ2-5; the D call may be TRBD1 or TRBD2 (5 bases each). Trimming left V 4 bases short and J 7 bases short, with 19 bases between. The CDR3 spans 14 residues. CDR1 is DFQATT, CDR2 SNEGSKA, per germline (reference sequence). CDR3 nucleotides: TGCAGTGCTACTCCGGGACCGTGGGCAGGGACCCAGTACTTC. Amino acids: CSATPGPWAGTQYF.

About this clonotype: As the CDR3 is not closed by the conserved phenylalanine or tryptophan, this likely results from a read error. The J gene is TRBJ1-2, the V gene TRBV7-2, with D unresolved. V was trimmed by 5 bases and J by 5 bases, leaving 12 bases between them. Germline V CDR1 and CDR2: SGHTA, FQGNSA. The CDR3 contains 13 residues. The CDR3 region is CASSERTAYGYTL. CDR3 nucleotide sequence: TGTGCCAGCAGCGAGAGGACGGCATATGGCTACACCCTC.

The chain joins TRBV25-1 to TRBJ1-2; TRBD1 might be the D (6 bases). Germline CDR1 is MGHDK and CDR2 is SYGVNS. V was shortened by 6 bases and J by 5 bases, with 22 bases between the two germline ends. This CDR3 has 16 amino acids. Here the CDR3 DNA reads TGTGCCAGCAGCCCGGGGGGGCACACAGGCGGATATGGCTACACCTTC. Translation: CASSPGGHTGGYGYTF.

V is TRBV18 and J is TRBJ2-3, with D perhaps TRBD2 (6 bases). The germline gives CDR1 KGHSH, CDR2 LQKENI. Trimming took off 4 bases at V and 0 bases at J, with 11 bases between the two ends. This CDR3 comprises 15 residues. The CDR3 loop reads CASSRTISSTDTQYF. CDR3 DNA: TGTGCCAGCTCACGGACTATTTCTAGCACAGATACGCAGTATTTT.

Of note for this clonotype: A much larger clone is a single base away; this may be a read error. This sequence joins TRBV2 and TRBJ1-1; no clear D. This CDR3 has 13 residues. The V end was cut by 5 bases, the J end by 1 base, with 8 bases between. Germline CDR1 is SNHLY and CDR2 is FYNNEI. Here the CDR3 DNA reads TGTGCCAGCAGTTACTGGAGGAACACTGAAGCTTTCTTT. Its translation: CASSYWRNTEAFF.

This clonotype has just a few counts. The V gene is TRBV5-1, the J gene TRBJ2-6; unclear D gene. Per the germline V gene, CDR1 is SGHRS and CDR2 is YFSETQ. The CDR3 has 16 amino acids. V lost 4 bases, J lost 0 bases, and 11 bases lay in between. CDR3 DNA: TGCGCCAGCAGCCCTTACAGCCGCTCTGGGGCCAACGTCCTGACTTTC. Protein product: CASSPYSRSGANVLTF. Combining the CDR3 with reference TRBV5-1 and TRBJ2-6 gives the whole variable domain KAGVTQTPRYLIKTRGQQVTLSCSPISGHRSVSWYQQTPGQGLQFLFEYFSETQRNKGNFPGRFSGRQFSNSRSEMNVSTLELGDSALYLCASSPYSRSGANVLTFGAGSRLTVL.

The chain combines TRBV2 with TRBJ1-6; D gene uncertain. Germline values: CDR1 SNHLY, CDR2 FYNNEI. The CDR3 covers 19 residues. Trimming cost V 6 bases and J 6 bases, with 27 bases left between them. The CDR3 coding sequence is TGTGCCAGCAGCAAAAGGGCTAGGGCTTCCAGCCTTTTTAATTCACCCCTCCACTTT. Protein sequence: CASSKRARASSLFNSPLHF.

This clonotype has more than one count but fewer than ten. The gene calls are TRBV6-1 and TRBJ1-2; TRBD1 matches at 7 bases. The CDR3 is made up of 14 amino acids. Germline V gene sequence: CDR1 MNHNS, CDR2 SASEGT. V lost 6 bases to trimming and J lost 4 bases; unmatched junction nucleotides: 8. The CDR3 region has the DNA TGTGCCAGCAGCTCGGACAGGATCGTCTATGGCTACACCTTC. Protein product: CASSSDRIVYGYTF.

J is TRBJ1-2 and V is TRBV4-1; D uncertain. Germline V gives CDR1 MGHRA, CDR2 YSYEKL. V was trimmed by 1 base and J by 4 bases, leaving 13 bases between them. The CDR3 loop spans 15 amino acids. The CDR3 sequence is CASSQGGPGPYGYTF. The CDR3 DNA follows: TGCGCCAGCAGCCAAGGCGGGCCAGGTCCCTATGGCTACACCTTC.

For this clonotype: No conserved phenylalanine or tryptophan ends this CDR3, so it is likely a read error. This chain joins TRBV27 and TRBJ1-2, with 7 bases that match TRBD1. V lost 1 base, J lost 4 bases, and 12 bases stayed unmatched. This CDR3 comprises 17 residues. CDR1 is MNHEY and CDR2 is SMNVEV in the germline V gene (reference sequence). CDR3 coding DNA: TGTGCCAGCAGTTTATACTCCTCGGACAGGCGGTTCTATGGCTACACCCTC. This gives the protein CASSLYSSDRRFYGYTL.

The chain couples TRBV6-1 to TRBJ1-5, with D perhaps TRBD1 (5 bases). CDR3 length: 12 amino acids. V was cut by 9 bases and J by 7 bases, with 13 bases left in between. From germline, CDR1 is MNHNS and CDR2 SASEGT. In DNA, the CDR3 is TGTGCCAGTCGTCCGGGGGAACAGCCCCAGCATTTT. This sequence encodes CASRPGEQPQHF.